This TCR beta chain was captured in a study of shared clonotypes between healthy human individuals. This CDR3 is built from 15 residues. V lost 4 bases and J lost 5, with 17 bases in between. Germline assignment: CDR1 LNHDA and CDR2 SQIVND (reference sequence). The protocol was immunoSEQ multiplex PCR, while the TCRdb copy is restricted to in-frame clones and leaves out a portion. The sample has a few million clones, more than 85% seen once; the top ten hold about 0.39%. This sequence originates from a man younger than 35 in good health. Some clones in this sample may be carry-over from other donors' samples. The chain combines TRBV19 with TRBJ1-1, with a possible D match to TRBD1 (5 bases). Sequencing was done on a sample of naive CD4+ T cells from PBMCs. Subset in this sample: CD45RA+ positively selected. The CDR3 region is CASSNPRGERTEAFF. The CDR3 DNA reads TGTGCCAGTAGTAACCCCCGGGGGGAACGGACTGAAGCTTTCTTT.